This entry describes one T cell receptor (beta chain). Its antigen specificity is not known. Qualities for individual bases were not recorded, and no much larger clone is one base off. The CDR3 spans 15 residues, from the cysteine through the phenylalanine. The sequence is cut down to CDR3 DNA, 45 bases in frame from base 1. This sample is part of a study of blood T cells in healthy people across ages (dated by TCRdb to between 2014 and 2016). Regarding the study in general: In model experiments, template switching captured roughly one uniquely barcoded TCR beta cDNA molecule for every two T cells. Using the same blood draw, the study looked at two additional independent replicas of 1 million unique cDNA reads for two donors, one aged 18 to 30 and the other aged 80 or older. The donors were divided into four age groups: young (average roughly 17 years), middle-aged (about 39), aged (about 60) and long-lived (about 80). Using deep sequencing normalized with unique cDNA molecular identifiers, the study measured how TCR beta repertoire diversity changes with age.

Broader findings and caveats from the paper: As age increased, observed TCR beta diversity per million T cells dropped in a roughly linear way, and a significant reduction was already evident by age approximately 40. Estimates of total diversity from one million sequenced T cells were regarded as lower bounds and underestimates. Donor CMV infection status was unknown, potentially confounding age-related changes in expanded clonotypes. Compared with the aged group, more naive CD4+ T cells, fewer expanded clones and increased TCR diversity were shown by the long-lived group, suggesting age selection. Since profiling was done on bulk unsorted PBMCs, naive and antigen-experienced compartments could not be conclusively compared. There was a strong correlation between observed TCR beta diversity and the percentage of naive T cells measured by flow cytometry.

Donors were 35 to 40 systemically healthy Caucasian individuals from Russia aged 6 to 90 years. Approximately 9.3 milliliters of peripheral blood were drawn from each donor into EDTA-treated Vacutainer tubes. Ficoll-Paque density-gradient centrifugation was used to isolate PBMCs, with at least 7 million per sample. Total RNA was extracted from PBMCs with Trizol reagent, with at least 6 micrograms obtained per sample. The percentages of naive CD45RAhigh/CD27high T cells were determined by flow cytometry on a PBMC aliquot from every donor. Library preparation used 5' RACE. TCRdb lists the instrument as Illumina HiSeq 2500. A second PCR of roughly 6 to 11 cycles was run with a J-beta primer mix and a sample-barcoded 5' primer. A template-switch 5' adaptor carrying 12 random nucleotides introduced a unique molecular identifier onto each TCR beta cDNA molecule. Each sample yielded at least 3 million CDR3-containing paired-end reads. First-strand cDNA was synthesized from all RNA with the Mint cDNA synthesis kit, primed by a TRBC-specific oligonucleotide. Following uracil-DNA glycosylase treatment, all cDNA underwent a first 18-cycle PCR with the universal primers M1SS and BC2_uni_R. For the original study's pipeline: Each sample was normalized by randomly selecting 1 million high-quality reads, each carrying a distinct molecular identifier. Reads sharing molecular identifiers were discarded rather than binned into consensus sequences. MiTCR, set to a Q25 quality threshold and the strictest error-elimination algorithm, was used for CDR3 identification, clonotype clustering and error correction. Lower-bound total TCR beta diversity was estimated with a nonparametric unseen species model using Euler transformation. TCRdb reran the public reads through fastp at Q25 and MiXCR, keeping productive beta chains. CDR3 protein duplicates are merged, each entry listing the most common genes and DNA. The V and J calls here are based on TCRdb, not the publication. The sample records over 750,000 distinct CDR3 sequences, roughly 25% of which are singletons. 9% to 9.5% of the sample is held by the ten biggest clonotypes.

This sample also belongs to another study, concerning T cells of mothers and their children. As described in the second report: The donors were nine systemically healthy Caucasian individuals, made up of three mothers and their six children. cDNA synthesis used all of the extracted RNA, with approximately 1.4 ug of RNA in each 15 ul reaction. In the second PCR, the M1S primer added sample barcodes and 2-4 random nucleotides. Over 10 million TCR beta CDR3 reads came from each mother, compared with several million reads from each child. TCR recombination output is similarly shaped by thymic selection in related and unrelated pairs, with a minor effect exerted by inherited differences. Related mother-child pairs always showed normalized repertoire overlap that was slightly higher than in unrelated mother-child pairs, though the difference was never significant. No persistent microchimeric T cell clones were detected, at a sensitivity of roughly 100 clones per million clonotypes. Deep NGS was used in the study to compare the TCR beta repertoires of mothers and children and to look for features that separate related mother-child pairs from unrelated individuals. On average, the children were roughly 11 +/- 4 years old, while the mothers were 40 +/- 4 years old. After adapters were ligated using NEBNext reagents, the libraries underwent 100+100 nt paired-end sequencing on an Illumina HiSeq 2000. To avoid cross-contamination, the mother libraries and the child libraries were prepared a month apart and sequenced in separate runs. Between roughly 450,000 and 2,000,000 distinct TCR beta clonotypes were identified per donor. Naive TCR beta clonotypes were estimated from low-frequency clonotypes matched to each donor's FACS-determined naive share, without sorting.

The sequenced sample consisted of blood. The TCR comes from a boy aged 5-17 years in good health. Recombination joined TRBV12-3 or TRBV12-4 with TRBJ2-5; TRBD2 could be the D gene, as 6 bases match. The closer fit of TRBJ2-7 to the DNA end suggests the J call may be wrong. CDR3 sequence: CASSPWRGKAYEQYF. The DNA sequence reads TGTGCCAGCAGTCCGTGGCGGGGTAAGGCCTACGAGCAGTACTTC.